This T cell receptor (beta chain) emerged from a study of tumor-infiltrating lymphocytes in oesophageal squamous cell carcinoma. TCRdb reprocessed the PCR reads with MiXCR, giving one entry per CDR3 protein. The repertoire holds about 12,000 distinct CDR3 sequences, with 45% to 65% as singletons. Per the germline V gene, CDR1 is SSHAT and CDR2 is FNYEAQ (reference sequence). This CDR3 is built from 13 residues. The table lists this clonotype with many counts. An end of the junction differs from the germline gene, which may be a read error. V and J are TRBV7-7 and TRBJ2-3; D is ambiguous. The clonotype was recovered from a female donor with esophageal squamous cell carcinoma. The material sequenced was esophageal tumor tissue. CDR3 protein: CASSLSGTDTQYF. CDR3 in DNA: TGTGCTAGCAGCTTAAGCGGCACAGATACGCAGTATTTT.